The next 17 T cell receptor beta chains were all read from a single sample in a study of T-cell memory formation after mild COVID-19 (dated by TCRdb to about 2021). The library was made by 5' RACE. Sequencing was performed on an Illumina NovaSeq 6000. TCRdb trimmed public reads at Q25 via fastp, called clones via MiXCR and kept in-frame beta chains. Records with the same CDR3 protein are collapsed into one entry carrying the most frequent genes and DNA. This sample comprises more than 120,000 distinct CDR3 sequences, 6% of them detected only once. The ten largest clones take up 2% to 2.5% of the sample. Sequencing used PBMCs or a T cell subset sorted from them (not recorded which). The receptors here all came from an adult woman who had mild COVID-19 (a few samples of this study predate the infection). The sample titles of this study are shuffled in the database, so cell type and time point are left out; the donor was told from shared clones.

The chain couples TRBV27 to TRBJ1-5; weak D call: TRBD1 (6 bases). Germline-derived CDR1 and CDR2 are MNHEY and SMNVEV (reference sequence). Between the trimmed V and J ends, which lost 0 bases and 4 bases, there was a span of 10 bases. The CDR3 covers 15 residues. This CDR3 reads CASSLSTQGNQPQHF. The CDR3 DNA sequence: TGTGCCAGCAGTTTATCCACGCAGGGGAATCAGCCCCAGCATTTT.

This clonotype occurred many times. CDR3 bases: TGTGCCAGCAGCTTAGTAGGCAGGAGAAACTATGGCTACACCTTC. This encodes CASSLVGRRNYGYTF. The rearrangement uses TRBV7-2 and TRBJ1-2; D gene uncertain. Trimming stripped 1 base from V and 2 bases from J, with 11 bases between. Germline V gene sequence: CDR1 SGHTA, CDR2 FQGNSA. There are 15 residues in the CDR3.

CDR3: CASTPQGGTNTGELFF. Written as DNA, the CDR3 is TGTGCCAGCACTCCCCAGGGGGGAACGAACACCGGGGAGCTGTTTTTT. The rearrangement joins TRBV12-3 or TRBV12-4 to TRBJ2-2; TRBD1 is a possible D gene (7 bases). The CDR3 has 16 amino acids. Trimming removed 7 bases at V and 0 bases at J, with 15 bases between.

This clonotype was detected ten times or more. The chain carries TRBV7-7 and TRBJ2-1, with unresolved D. The CDR3 contains 14 residues. The V gene's germline CDR1 is SSHAT and CDR2 FNYEAQ (reference sequence). V lost 5 bases and J 6 bases, leaving 14 bases between the germline ends. CDR3 protein: CASSPGPGANEQFF. CDR3 sequence (DNA): TGTGCCAGCAGCCCCGGCCCAGGAGCCAATGAGCAGTTCTTC.

The V and J genes are TRBV7-8 and TRBJ1-5; 10 bases are shared with TRBD1. The CDR3 sequence is 13 residues long. The V segment lost 8 bases and the J segment 5 bases; nucleotides outside the gene matches: 3. CDR1 is SGHVS, CDR2 FQNEAQ, per germline. For the CDR3, the DNA is TGTGCCAGCGGACAGGGGGACGATCAGCCCCAGCATTTT. The encoded protein is CASGQGDDQPQHF.

This clonotype has at least ten counts. The rearrangement uses TRBV6-1 and TRBJ2-1; D might be TRBD1 or TRBD2, each matching 7 bases. Deletions cut 2 bases from V and 4 bases from J, with 15 bases between. The CDR3 covers 16 residues. Germline assignment: CDR1 MNHNS and CDR2 SASEGT. CDR3: CASSERGLAVYNEQFF. CDR3 bases: TGTGCCAGCAGTGAAAGGGGGCTAGCGGTTTACAATGAGCAGTTCTTC.

This clonotype showed up just a few times. The V gene is TRBV19, the J gene TRBJ1-2; TRBD1 matches 10 bases. The CDR3 is 15 amino acids. Trimming cost V 5 bases and J 8 bases; bases outside gene matches: 11. Germline V gene sequence: CDR1 LNHDA, CDR2 SQIVND (reference sequence). The CDR3 region has the DNA TGTGCCAGTAGTTCAGACAGGGGGCGATCGGACGGCTACACCTTC. Its protein is CASSSDRGRSDGYTF.

This clonotype was found a few times. The chain has TRBV7-8 and TRBJ2-1, with 10 bases that match TRBD1. V shed 5 bases and J 7 bases; nucleotides not matched to a gene: 5. Germline-derived CDR1 and CDR2 are SGHVS and FQNEAQ. This CDR3 is 14 amino acids long. The CDR3 loop reads CASSPRGQGNEQFF. Written as DNA, the CDR3 is TGTGCCAGCAGCCCAAGGGGACAGGGGAATGAGCAGTTCTTC.

This clonotype has a count of ten or more. V and J are TRBV5-1 and TRBJ1-4; D is ambiguous. From germline, CDR1 is SGHRS and CDR2 YFSETQ. CDR3 length equals 17 residues. The V and J ends lost 2 bases and 0 bases respectively, with 14 bases between them. CDR3 nucleotide sequence: TGCGCCAGCAGCTTACCACGACTTACCGCAACTAATGAAAAACTGTTTTTT. It codes for CASSLPRLTATNEKLFF.

This chain's CDR3 is CASSLGDARARAKNIQYF. The CDR3 DNA reads as TGTGCCAGCAGCTTGGGGGACGCGAGGGCCCGAGCCAAAAACATTCAGTACTTC. V is TRBV5-5 and J is TRBJ2-4, with D perhaps assigned TRBD1 or TRBD2 (5 bases each). This CDR3 comprises 18 residues. With 0 bases removed from V and 0 bases from J, the gap between germline ends came to 16 bases. Germline loops: CDR1 SGHKS, CDR2 YYEKEE (reference sequence). The variable domain in full, with the rest retrieved from reference TRBV5-5 and TRBJ2-4, is DAGVTQSPTHLIKTRGQQVTLRCSPISGHKSVSWYQQVLGQGPQFIFQYYEKEERGRGNFPDRFSARQFPNYSSELNVNALLLGDSALYLCASSLGDARARAKNIQYFGAGTRLSVL.

At least ten counts were recorded for this clonotype. The chain uses TRBV28 and TRBJ2-3; TRBD1 matches at 8 bases. Trimming at V came to 5 bases and at J to 3 bases, leaving 7 bases not matched to a gene. CDR3 length: 15 residues. Germline V gene data show CDR1 as MDHEN and CDR2 as SYDVKM. The CDR3 bases are TGTGCCAGCAGTCTCGACAGGGGTAAAACAGATACGCAGTATTTT. Amino acids: CASSLDRGKTDTQYF.

This chain links TRBV29-1 with TRBJ2-1, with D perhaps assigned TRBD1 or TRBD2 (5 bases each). CDR3 length: 16 residues. Germline CDR1 is SQVTM and CDR2 is ANQGSEA. V lost 6 bases, J lost 7 bases, and 25 bases lay in between. The CDR3 DNA reads TGCAGCGTGGAAACTGGGACCCCAGGGATTAGGAATGAGCAGTTCTTC. This encodes CSVETGTPGIRNEQFF.

V usage is TRBV6-2 or TRBV6-3 and J usage is TRBJ2-1; 9 bases are shared with TRBD1. Germline CDR1 and CDR2: MNHEY and SVGEGT. V dropped 7 bases and J dropped 1; count of bases not matched to a gene: 5. This CDR3 spans 15 amino acids. The CDR3 here is CASNPTGGSYNEQFF. As DNA, the CDR3 is TGTGCCAGCAATCCGACAGGGGGTTCCTACAATGAGCAGTTCTTC.

The sample holds a few counts of this clonotype. This rearrangement joins TRBV12-3 or TRBV12-4 to TRBJ2-2; D ambiguous. Trimming took 9 bases from V and 6 from J, leaving 20 bases between them. The CDR3 extends over 15 amino acids. In nucleotides, the CDR3 is TGTGCCAGTGTCGGTCTTTACACCCCAGCCGGGGAGCTGTTTTTT. Its protein is CASVGLYTPAGELFF.

V gene TRBV3-1 combines with J gene TRBJ1-1, with unresolved D. Germline V gives CDR1 LGHDT, CDR2 YNNKEL (reference sequence). Deletions cut 1 base from V and 4 bases from J, with 16 bases between. The CDR3 sequence is 16 residues long. For the CDR3, the DNA is TGTGCCAGCAGCCAAGTTACTCATCCCCTGGGCACTGAAGCTTTCTTT. Amino acid sequence: CASSQVTHPLGTEAFF.

In this sample, this clonotype turned up a few times. This sequence joins TRBV5-6 and TRBJ1-5; D unclear. CDR3 length: 16 residues. Per germline, CDR1 SGHDT and CDR2 YYEEEE. The V and J ends lost 2 bases and 0 bases respectively, with 12 bases between them. This CDR3 is CASSFGPRVSNQPQHF. The CDR3 DNA reads TGTGCCAGCAGCTTCGGGCCGCGGGTTAGCAATCAGCCCCAGCATTTT.

This clonotype occurred many times. V usage is TRBV11-3 and J usage is TRBJ2-3; D perhaps matches TRBD2 (6 bases). The CDR3 is 12 amino acids. Trimming removed 8 bases at V and 9 bases at J, with 15 bases between. Germline V gives CDR1 SGHNT, CDR2 YENEEA. The CDR3 bases are TGTGCCAGCGGCCGGGACTTGGGAACGCAGTATTTT. The encoded protein is CASGRDLGTQYF.